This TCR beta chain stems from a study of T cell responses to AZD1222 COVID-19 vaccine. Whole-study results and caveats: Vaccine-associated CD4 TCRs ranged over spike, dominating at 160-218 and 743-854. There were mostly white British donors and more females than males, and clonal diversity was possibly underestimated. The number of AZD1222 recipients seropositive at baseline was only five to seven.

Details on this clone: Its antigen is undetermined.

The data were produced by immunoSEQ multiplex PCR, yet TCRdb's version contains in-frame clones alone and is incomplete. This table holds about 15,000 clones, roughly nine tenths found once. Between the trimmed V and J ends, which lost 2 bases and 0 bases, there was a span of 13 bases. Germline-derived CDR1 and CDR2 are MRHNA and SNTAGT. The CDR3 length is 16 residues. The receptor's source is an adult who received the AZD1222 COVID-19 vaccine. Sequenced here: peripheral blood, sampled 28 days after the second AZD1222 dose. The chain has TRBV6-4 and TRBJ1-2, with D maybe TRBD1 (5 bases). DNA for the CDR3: TGTGCCAGCAGTGACATCACAGGAAACACTAACTATGGCTACACCTTC. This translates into CASSDITGNTNYGYTF.